Each of the 18 T cell receptor beta chains below was sequenced from the same sample in a study of immune heterogeneity within non-small cell lung tumors. Genomic DNA from bulk tumor acted as the template, and 600 ng was loaded per sample. In surgery, several biopsies were collected from each primary tumor at widely spaced sites. Undergoing curative surgery were patients whose non-small cell lung cancer was untreated and newly diagnosed. With 32 V and 13 J primers, multiplex PCR amplified the TCR beta CDR3. TCRdb analysed the multiplex PCR reads with MiXCR anew, one entry per CDR3 protein. The sample records 12,000 or so distinct CDR3 sequences, 25% to 30% being singletons. Sequences were obtained from lung tumor tissue. The source of these receptors is a man in his fifties or sixties with non-small cell lung cancer.

The chain is built from TRBV4-2 and TRBJ2-7; the match to TRBD2 covers 8 bases. Germline-derived CDR1 and CDR2 are LGHNA and YNFKEQ. The V gene end was trimmed by 0 bases and the J gene end by 0 bases; junction bases not matched to a gene: 1. CDR3 length: 15 amino acids. CDR3 DNA sequence: TGTGCCAGCAGCCAAGATACTAGCGGCTCCTACGAGCAGTACTTC. As protein: CASSQDTSGSYEQYF.

On this clonotype itself: A much larger clonotype is one base distant, so this may be a read error. The chain is built from TRBV27 and TRBJ1-1; maybe TRBD1 (5 bases). The CDR3 has 14 amino acids. CDR1 and CDR2 (germline): MNHEY, SMNVEV (reference sequence). CDR3: CASSFSGLDTEAYF. The CDR3 nucleotides read TGTGCCAGCAGTTTCTCTGGGTTGGACACTGAAGCTTACTTT.

Sample share makes this clonotype medium-sized (0.01 to 0.1%). The V gene is TRBV28, the J gene TRBJ1-2; D gene unclear. The length of the CDR3 is 16 residues. V lost 2 bases to trimming and J lost 0 bases, with 13 bases between them. Germline V gene lookup returns CDR1 MDHEN and CDR2 SYDVKM. CDR3 nucleotides: TGTGCCAGCAGTTTAGAAAAGGGAAGAACTAACTATGGCTACACCTTC. Residues: CASSLEKGRTNYGYTF.

Points on this clonotype: A single base separates this from a much larger clone, so it may be a read error. The chain couples TRBV25-1 to TRBJ2-7; D may be TRBD1 or TRBD2 (6 bases each). Germline CDR1 is MGHDK and CDR2 is SYGVNS. V was clipped by 3 bases and J by 7 bases, with 22 bases between them. CDR3 length equals 16 residues. CDR3 region: CASSDPGRGVGREQYF. The CDR3 nucleotides are TGTGCCAGCAGTGACCCCGGTAGGGGGGTAGGTCGGGAGCAGTACTTC.

This clonotype was seen at least ten times. The chain combines TRBV20-1 with TRBJ1-6, with 7 bases that match TRBD1. V lost 3 bases, J lost 5 bases, and 7 bases stayed unmatched. This CDR3 region has 15 residues. Germline-derived CDR1 and CDR2 are DFQATT and SNEGSKA (reference sequence). CDR3 in DNA: TGCAGTGCTAGGGCCTTCGGACAGGATAATTCACCCCTCCACTTT. It codes for CSARAFGQDNSPLHF.

This chain connects TRBV5-6 to TRBJ1-1; D is unclear. CDR1 and CDR2 from the germline V gene are SGHDT and YYEEEE. The CDR3 consists of 13 residues. Trimming cost V 2 bases and J 3 bases, with 8 bases left between them. In DNA form, the CDR3 reads TGTGCCAGCAGCTTATCAATCGACACTGAAGCTTTCTTT. As protein: CASSLSIDTEAFF.

V gene TRBV9 combines with J gene TRBJ1-2; no definite D call. Trimming removed 4 bases from V and 7 bases from J, with 23 bases in between. Germline CDR1 SGDLS, CDR2 YYNGEE. CDR3 length equals 16 residues. CDR3 nucleotides: TGTGCCAGCAGCCTAGTCGACGGATTTTCTGGAGGTGGCTACACCTTC. It specifies CASSLVDGFSGGGYTF.

A few counts support this clonotype. This rearrangement joins TRBV20-1 to TRBJ1-3, with D possibly matching TRBD1 (6 bases). The CDR3 runs 14 residues. Germline V lookup: CDR1 DFQATT, CDR2 SNEGSKA (reference sequence). V lost 0 bases, J lost 1 base, and 7 bases lay in between. This chain's CDR3 is CSARDQGSGNTIYF. The CDR3 DNA reads as TGCAGTGCTAGAGACCAGGGGTCTGGAAACACCATATATTTT.

Points on this clonotype: A much larger clonotype is one base distant, so this may be a read error. V usage is TRBV10-3 and J usage is TRBJ2-7, with TRBD1 identical over 11 bases. The CDR3 has 15 amino acids. V lost 1 base and J lost 10; bases outside the gene matches: 9. Germline CDR1 is ENHRY and CDR2 is SYGVKD. CDR3 sequence: CAISEWGTGGSDQYF. Here the CDR3 DNA reads TGTGCCATCAGTGAGTGGGGGACAGGGGGGTCCGATCAGTACTTC.

This clonotype was found many times. The V gene is TRBV20-1, the J gene TRBJ1-5, with D perhaps matching TRBD1 (5 bases). CDR1 is DFQATT and CDR2 is SNEGSKA in the germline V gene (reference sequence). V was trimmed by 3 bases and J by 5 bases, leaving 14 bases between them. There are 14 residues in the CDR3. CDR3 nucleotides: TGCAGTGCTAGCCGAGACAGCGGATATCAGCCCCAGCATTTT. Its translation: CSASRDSGYQPQHF.

This clonotype ranks as medium-sized (0.01 to 0.1%). This chain links TRBV12-3 or TRBV12-4 with TRBJ1-3; no clear D gene. This CDR3 spans 16 amino acids. Trimming cost V 3 bases and J 6 bases, with 18 bases left between them. DNA for the CDR3: TGTGCCAGCAGTTTTCCCGCATACCTCTCGGAAAACACCATATATTTT. It yields the protein CASSFPAYLSENTIYF.

V usage is TRBV2 and J usage is TRBJ1-1, with TRBD1 matching over 9 bases. This CDR3 is 14 amino acids long. Germline CDR1 and CDR2: SNHLY and FYNNEI. V was clipped by 5 bases and J by 1 base; unmatched bases: 2. Written as DNA, the CDR3 is TGTGCCAGCAGTACGGGACAGGGGAACACTGAAGCTTTCTTT. It codes for CASSTGQGNTEAFF.

The chain is built from TRBV19 and TRBJ1-2; D remains ambiguous. Germline V gene lookup returns CDR1 LNHDA and CDR2 SQIVND (reference sequence). CDR3 length equals 15 residues. V shed 2 bases and J shed 1 base, with 11 bases lying between them. The CDR3 DNA follows: TGTGCCAGTAGTATAAGGTTGGAGGATAACTATGGCTACACCTTC. Amino acids: CASSIRLEDNYGYTF.

By frequency in the sample, this clonotype is medium-sized. The chain has TRBV15 and TRBJ1-4, with D hard to call. Germline values: CDR1 LNHNV, CDR2 YYDKDF (reference sequence). Deletions cut 4 bases from V and 3 bases from J, with 12 bases between. This CDR3 has 15 amino acids. CDR3 in DNA: TGTGCCACCAGCATGGGGAGGAGTGCTAATGAAAAACTGTTTTTT. Translating it yields CATSMGRSANEKLFF.

There are many counts of this clonotype. V and J are TRBV19 and TRBJ2-1, with TRBD2 matching 11 bases. The germline gives CDR1 LNHDA, CDR2 SQIVND (reference sequence). This CDR3 region has 16 residues. J lost 4 bases, V lost 7 bases, and 9 bases had no gene match. Written as DNA, the CDR3 is TGTGCCAGTACCCCGAGTAGCGGGGGGGGATACAATGAGCAGTTCTTC. This codes for CASTPSSGGGYNEQFF. Using reference TRBV19 and TRBJ2-1 for the parts outside the CDR3, the full variable domain is DGGITQSPKYLFRKEGQNVTLSCEQNLNHDAMYWYRQDPGQGLRLIYYSQIVNDFQKGDIAEGYSVSREKKESFPLTVTSAQKNPTAFYLCASTPSSGGGYNEQFFGPGTRLTVL.

In this sample, this clonotype is medium-sized. The V and J genes are TRBV28 and TRBJ2-1; possibly TRBD1 for D (6 bases). The CDR3 runs 13 residues. Germline loops: CDR1 MDHEN, CDR2 SYDVKM. Trimming cost V 9 bases and J 4 bases, with 13 bases left between them. CDR3 region: CASRPTGYNEQFF. The CDR3 bases are TGTGCCAGTAGACCGACAGGTTACAATGAGCAGTTCTTC. The full variable domain, its missing parts supplied by reference TRBV28 and TRBJ2-1, is DVKVTQSSRYLVKRTGEKVFLECVQDMDHENMFWYRQDPGLGLRLIYFSYDVKMKEKGDIPEGYSVSREKKERFSLILESASTNQTSMYLCASRPTGYNEQFFGPGTRLTVL.

This clonotype occurred a few times. The chain is built from TRBV2 and TRBJ2-4; TRBD1 matches 11 bases. CDR3 length equals 15 residues. Germline V gene data show CDR1 as SNHLY and CDR2 as FYNNEI. The trim removed 7 bases at V and 3 bases at J, leaving 5 bases unmatched. CDR3 amino acids: CASIPGTGGKNIQYF. The CDR3 DNA is TGTGCCAGCATACCTGGGACAGGGGGCAAAAACATTCAGTACTTC.

On this clonotype itself: This may be a read error, as it is one base from a much larger clone. The V gene is TRBV29-1, the J gene TRBJ1-2; D perhaps matches TRBD1 (5 bases). The CDR3 sequence is 14 residues long. CDR1 is SQVTM, CDR2 ANQGSEA, per germline. V dropped 6 bases and J dropped 2 bases, with 16 bases sitting between them. The CDR3 spells CSVRDVPQNYGYTF. The CDR3 DNA reads TGCAGCGTCAGGGACGTCCCCCAGAACTATGGCTACACCTTC.